The next 5 T cell receptor beta chains were all read from a single sample in a study of cytomegalovirus exposure and HLA in healthy donors. It was with 60 Vbeta and 13 Jbeta primers that the PCR ran. Produced via immunoSEQ multiplex PCR; TCRdb's table is partial and in-frame only. The table lists about 180,000 clones, roughly 78% of them singletons, with about 1.9% in the top ten. The sample comprised PBMCs. These receptors came from a woman aged 25 to 39 in good health and CMV-seronegative.

This rearrangement joins TRBV10-2 to TRBJ2-5, with 14 nucleotides matching TRBD2. The CDR3 is 15 residues long. The V gene's germline CDR1 is WSHSY and CDR2 SAAADI. V lost 6 bases, J lost 7 bases, and 7 bases stayed unmatched. DNA for the CDR3: TGCGCCAGCAGATTGACTAGCGGGGGGGCGAGGACCCAGTACTTC. Encoded protein: CASRLTSGGARTQYF.

This clone came up a few times. This chain joins TRBV7-6 and TRBJ1-6, with TRBD1 identical over 7 bases. Germline V gives CDR1 SGHVS, CDR2 FNYEAQ. CDR3 length: 13 residues. V was clipped by 8 bases and J by 9 bases; unmatched bases: 7. CDR3 protein: CASGQDRTSPLHF. The CDR3 DNA sequence: TGTGCCAGCGGACAGGATCGTACTTCACCCCTCCACTTT.

This clone came up a few times. Other nucleotide sequences in the sample specify the same CDR3. This chain joins TRBV18 and TRBJ1-5, with TRBD1 matching over 10 bases. The CDR3 has 14 amino acids. Germline lookup yields CDR1 KGHSH and CDR2 LQKENI. J lost 5 bases, V lost 3 bases, and 1 base had no gene match. CDR3 in amino acids: CASSPGTGDQPQHF. The CDR3 DNA follows: TGTGCCAGCTCACCGGGGACAGGGGATCAGCCCCAGCATTTT.

This chain uses TRBV7-2 with TRBJ2-3; perhaps TRBD2 as D (6 bases). V shed 1 base and J shed 0 bases, with 11 bases lying between them. Germline V CDR1 and CDR2: SGHTA, FQGNSA. The CDR3 has 16 amino acids. CDR3 sequence (DNA): TGTGCCAGCAGCTTAGGGGGTGCGGGGAGCACAGATACGCAGTATTTT. Translated, it gives CASSLGGAGSTDTQYF.

The J gene is TRBJ2-3, the V gene TRBV18; TRBD1 might be the D (5 bases). CDR1 and CDR2 from the germline V gene are KGHSH and LQKENI. Trimming removed 3 bases from V and 2 bases from J, with 6 bases in between. The CDR3 is 13 amino acids. Here the CDR3 DNA reads TGTGCCAGCTCACCGGACAACACAGATACGCAGTATTTT. It is translated as CASSPDNTDTQYF.